Presented here are 19 T cell receptor beta chains from one specimen sequenced in a study of blood T cell repertoires in COVID-19. Sequencing was performed with immunoSEQ multiplex PCR; in TCRdb, only in-frame clones are kept and a portion is missing. The sample records around 170,000 clones, 87% being singletons. Sequencing was carried out using PBMCs or T cells enriched from blood (not recorded which). These receptor sequences come from a woman aged 45-60 years who had recovered from COVID-19.

The gene calls are TRBV5-1 and TRBJ2-3; D may be TRBD2 (6 bases). The germline V gene has CDR1 SGHRS and CDR2 YFSETQ. Trimming removed 7 bases from V and 2 bases from J, with 14 bases in between. The CDR3 extends over 14 amino acids. The CDR3 spells CASQTSPLTDTQYF. Written as DNA, the CDR3 is TGCGCCAGCCAGACTAGTCCCCTCACAGATACGCAGTATTTT.

V usage is TRBV7-2 and J usage is TRBJ2-5; 7 bases line up with TRBD2. In germline, CDR1 is SGHTA, CDR2 FQGNSA. The CDR3 is made up of 16 amino acids. Trimming at V came to 2 bases and at J to 5 bases, leaving 11 bases not matched to a gene. The CDR3 sequence: CASSLSPGLDGETQYF. The CDR3 DNA follows: TGTGCCAGCAGCTTATCCCCAGGACTAGATGGGGAGACCCAGTACTTC.

V and J are TRBV2 and TRBJ1-5; TRBD1 is a possible D gene (6 bases). This CDR3 is 13 amino acids long. V was cut by 1 base and J by 9 bases, with 10 bases left in between. Germline assignment: CDR1 SNHLY and CDR2 FYNNEI. Here the CDR3 reads CASSEDRERPQHF. The DNA for the CDR3 is TGTGCCAGCAGTGAAGACAGGGAAAGGCCCCAGCATTTT.

The chain recombines TRBV20-1 with TRBJ2-1, with a possible D match to TRBD2 (5 bases). CDR3 size: 13 residues. The V end was cut by 3 bases, the J end by 1 base, with 7 bases between. CDR1 and CDR2 from the germline V gene are DFQATT and SNEGSKA (reference sequence). The CDR3 loop reads CSASRGSYNEQFF. CDR3 nucleotide sequence: TGCAGTGCTAGTCGCGGGTCCTACAATGAGCAGTTCTTC.

V gene TRBV18 combines with J gene TRBJ2-1, with 9 bases aligning to TRBD2. The CDR3 covers 14 residues. Trimming took 1 base from V and 6 from J; bases not matched to a gene: 1. The germline CDR1 and CDR2 sequences are KGHSH and LQKENI. The CDR3 DNA reads TGTGCCAGCTCACCACAGCGGGGGGTCAATGAGCAGTTCTTC. Residues: CASSPQRGVNEQFF.

The chain joins TRBV28 to TRBJ1-2; TRBD1 aligns across 8 bases. The J segment lost 3 bases and the V segment lost 3 bases, leaving 3 bases of the junction unmatched. The CDR3 covers 14 residues. From germline, CDR1 is MDHEN and CDR2 SYDVKM. The CDR3 DNA follows: TGTGCCAGCAGTTTGAACAGGGGGGACTATGGCTACACCTTC. This codes for CASSLNRGDYGYTF.

The count of this clone is one. The V gene is TRBV18, the J gene TRBJ2-5; no clear D gene. This CDR3 region has 13 residues. V gave up 4 bases and J gave up 1 base, with 7 bases separating them. Germline V gives CDR1 KGHSH, CDR2 LQKENI. The CDR3 nucleotides are TGTGCCAGCTCACAAGAGCTCCAAGAGACCCAGTACTTC. Its protein product is CASSQELQETQYF. Variable domain in full (rest from reference TRBV18 and TRBJ2-5): NAGVMQNPRHLVRRRGQEARLRCSPMKGHSHVYWYRQLPEEGLKFMVYLQKENIIDESGMPKERFSAEFPKEGPSILRIQQVVRGDSAAYFCASSQELQETQYFGPGTRLLVL.

J is TRBJ1-5 and V is TRBV30; the D gene is possibly TRBD1 (5 bases). Per germline, CDR1 GTSNPN and CDR2 SVGIG (reference sequence). This CDR3 comprises 13 residues. V was cut by 5 bases and J by 4 bases, with 12 bases left in between. CDR3 region: CAWALSGNQPQHF. The CDR3 DNA follows: TGTGCCTGGGCTTTATCAGGGAATCAGCCCCAGCATTTT.

The chain combines TRBV4-2 with TRBJ2-5; 8 bases match TRBD2. The CDR3 spans 14 residues. The trim removed 1 base at V and 5 bases at J, leaving 3 bases unmatched. In germline, CDR1 is LGHNA, CDR2 YNFKEQ. The CDR3 here is CASSQAGGGETQYF. Here the CDR3 DNA reads TGTGCCAGCAGCCAAGCGGGAGGGGGGGAGACCCAGTACTTC.

The chain couples TRBV6-1 to TRBJ2-2; 7 bases map to TRBD2. The V gene's germline CDR1 is MNHNS and CDR2 SASEGT. J gave up 5 bases and V 1 base, and 4 bases lay outside the gene matches. The CDR3 is 15 amino acids. The CDR3 bases are TGTGCCAGCAGTGAAGGCAGCGGGGAGACCGGGGAGCTGTTTTTT. Amino acid sequence: CASSEGSGETGELFF.

The V gene is TRBV18, the J gene TRBJ1-1; TRBD1 agrees at 8 bases. CDR1 is KGHSH, CDR2 LQKENI, per germline. With V trimmed by 2 bases and J by 3 bases, 8 bases remained unmatched. The CDR3 length is 16 residues. CDR3 DNA sequence: TGTGCCAGCTCACCATTAGTGGCAGGGGGCGACACTGAAGCTTTCTTT. Amino acid sequence: CASSPLVAGGDTEAFF.

The V gene is TRBV29-1, the J gene TRBJ2-1; 7 nucleotides align to TRBD1. J gave up 7 bases and V 5 bases, and 14 bases lay outside the gene matches. Per the germline V gene, CDR1 is SQVTM and CDR2 is ANQGSEA. The CDR3 runs 15 residues. The CDR3 protein is CSVNLGQISRNEQFF. CDR3 in DNA: TGCAGCGTTAACTTGGGACAGATCAGTCGGAATGAGCAGTTCTTC.

The J gene is TRBJ1-6, the V gene TRBV3-1 (or the pseudogene TRBV3-2); 9 bases map to TRBD1. V was clipped by 4 bases and J by 8 bases; unmatched bases: 3. CDR3 length: 14 residues. Germline CDR1 and CDR2: LGHDT and YNNKEL (reference sequence). The chain's CDR3 is CASSRDREYSPLHF. CDR3 nucleotide sequence: TGTGCCAGCAGCCGGGACAGGGAATATTCACCCCTCCACTTT.

The genes are TRBV6-5 and TRBJ1-5; D not resolved. V was shortened by 0 bases and J by 2 bases, with 8 bases between the two germline ends. CDR1 MNHEY and CDR2 SVGAGI come from the germline V gene. CDR3 size: 15 residues. As DNA, the CDR3 is TGTGCCAGCAGTTACTCGTGGCAGGGCAATCAGCCCCAGCATTTT. Residues: CASSYSWQGNQPQHF.

The chain uses TRBV25-1 and TRBJ1-2; weak D call: TRBD1 (5 bases). The germline gives CDR1 MGHDK, CDR2 SYGVNS. Trimming took off 3 bases at V and 3 bases at J, with 11 bases between the two ends. The CDR3 has 14 residues. As DNA, the CDR3 is TGTGCCAGCAGTGAGACAGAAGAATACTATGGCTACACCTTC. Translated: CASSETEEYYGYTF.

The chain carries TRBV12-5 and TRBJ2-7; a possible D gene is TRBD1 (6 bases). V gave up 1 base and J gave up 12 bases, with 19 bases separating them. Germline CDR1 LGHNT, CDR2 FRNRAP. The CDR3 is made up of 14 amino acids. The CDR3 DNA is TGTGCTAGTGGTTTGGCGACCGGGCAGGGGATCCGGTACTTC. Its translation is CASGLATGQGIRYF.

This sequence joins TRBV12-3 or TRBV12-4 and TRBJ2-3; D is undetermined. This CDR3 is built from 12 residues. V lost 2 bases and J 7 bases, leaving 7 bases between the germline ends. The CDR3 DNA reads as TGTGCCAGCAGTTTACAGGTCCATACGCAGTATTTT. It yields the protein CASSLQVHTQYF.

The chain employs TRBV11-2 and TRBJ2-7, with D hard to call. CDR1 and CDR2 from the germline V gene are SGHAT and FQNNGV. The CDR3 loop spans 13 amino acids. The V and J ends lost 2 bases and 2 bases respectively, with 7 bases between them. This CDR3 is CASSLSPAYEQYF. Here the CDR3 DNA reads TGTGCCAGCAGCTTATCACCGGCCTACGAGCAGTACTTC. Full variable domain (remainder filled in from reference TRBV11-2 and TRBJ2-7): EAGVAQSPRYKIIEKRQSVAFWCNPISGHATLYWYQQILGQGPKLLIQFQNNGVVDDSQLPKDRFSAERLKGVDSTLKIQPAKLEDSAVYLCASSLSPAYEQYFGPGTRLTVT.

The chain uses TRBV7-9 and TRBJ1-5; 7 bases align to TRBD1. The germline V gene encodes CDR1 SEHNR and CDR2 FQNEAQ (reference sequence). The CDR3 spans 17 residues. V gave up 5 bases and J gave up 2 bases; unmatched junction bases: 12. The CDR3 sequence is CASSITPGGGGNQPQHF. The CDR3 DNA reads TGTGCCAGCAGCATCACTCCAGGGGGAGGAGGCAATCAGCCCCAGCATTTT.